The clone carrying this T cell receptor beta chain showed up many times. A TCRbeta library incorporating unique molecular identifiers was prepared. TCRdb reanalysed the PCR reads using MiXCR and keeps one entry per CDR3 protein. Among fewer than 120,000 distinct CDR3 sequences listed, 10% to 13% were seen once. The sample belongs to a study of T-cell reconstitution after alpha-beta-depleted transplantation in children. CDR1 is LNHNV, CDR2 YYDKDF, per germline (reference sequence). V shed 0 bases and J shed 0 bases, with 21 bases lying between them. The CDR3 covers 21 residues. The clonotype comes from a human donor who donated a stem cell graft to a child with acute lymphoblastic leukemia. This sample comprised PBMCs from the stem cell graft donor, obtained from the stem cell graft. This chain links TRBV15 with TRBJ2-6; D might be TRBD2 (5 bases). This CDR3 is CATSRDYFGSSTSSGANVLTF. CDR3 DNA: TGTGCCACCAGCAGAGATTATTTCGGTAGCAGCACTAGCTCTGGGGCCAACGTCCTGACTTTC.